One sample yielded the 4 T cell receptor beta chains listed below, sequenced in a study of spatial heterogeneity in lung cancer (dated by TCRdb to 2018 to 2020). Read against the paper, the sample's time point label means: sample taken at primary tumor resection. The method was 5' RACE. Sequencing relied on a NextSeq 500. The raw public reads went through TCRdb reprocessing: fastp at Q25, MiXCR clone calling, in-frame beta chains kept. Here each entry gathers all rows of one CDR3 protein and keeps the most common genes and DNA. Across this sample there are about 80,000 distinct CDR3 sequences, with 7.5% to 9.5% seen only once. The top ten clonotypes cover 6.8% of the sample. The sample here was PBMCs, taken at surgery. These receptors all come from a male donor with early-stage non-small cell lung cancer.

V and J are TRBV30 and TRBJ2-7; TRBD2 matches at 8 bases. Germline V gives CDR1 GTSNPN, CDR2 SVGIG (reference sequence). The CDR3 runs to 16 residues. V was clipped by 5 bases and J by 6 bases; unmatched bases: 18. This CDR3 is CAWGDTDSGITGEQYF. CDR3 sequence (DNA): TGTGCCTGGGGGGACACGGATAGCGGGATTACCGGCGAGCAGTACTTC. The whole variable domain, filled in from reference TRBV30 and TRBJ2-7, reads SQTIHQWPATLVQPVGSPLSLECTVEGTSNPNLYWYRQAAGRGLQLLFYSVGIGQISSEVPQNLSASRPQDRQFILSSKKLLLSDSGFYLCAWGDTDSGITGEQYFGPGTRLTVT.

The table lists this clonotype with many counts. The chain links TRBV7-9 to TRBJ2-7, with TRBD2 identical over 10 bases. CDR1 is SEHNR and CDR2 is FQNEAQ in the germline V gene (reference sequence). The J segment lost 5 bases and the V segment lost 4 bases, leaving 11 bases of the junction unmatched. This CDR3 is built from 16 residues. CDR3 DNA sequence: TGTGCCAGCAGCTCCCTTGGGCTAGCGGGAGAGAACGAGCAGTACTTC. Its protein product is CASSSLGLAGENEQYF.

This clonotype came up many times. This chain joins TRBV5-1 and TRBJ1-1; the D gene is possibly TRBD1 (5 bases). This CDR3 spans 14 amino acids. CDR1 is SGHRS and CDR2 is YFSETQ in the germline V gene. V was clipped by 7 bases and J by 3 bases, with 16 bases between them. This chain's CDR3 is CASGEGTIDTEAFF. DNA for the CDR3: TGCGCCAGCGGAGAGGGGACCATAGACACTGAAGCTTTCTTT. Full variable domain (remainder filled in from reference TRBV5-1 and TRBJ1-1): KAGVTQTPRYLIKTRGQQVTLSCSPISGHRSVSWYQQTPGQGLQFLFEYFSETQRNKGNFPGRFSGRQFSNSRSEMNVSTLELGDSALYLCASGEGTIDTEAFFGQGTRLTVV.

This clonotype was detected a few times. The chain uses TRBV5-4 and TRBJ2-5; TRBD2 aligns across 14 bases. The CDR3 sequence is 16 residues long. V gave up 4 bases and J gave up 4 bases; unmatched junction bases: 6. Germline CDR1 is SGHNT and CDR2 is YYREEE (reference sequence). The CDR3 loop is CASSLGLAGERETQYF. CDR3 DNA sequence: TGTGCCAGCAGCCTGGGACTAGCGGGAGAGCGAGAGACCCAGTACTTC.